This passage covers 15 T cell receptor beta chains from one sample sequenced in a study of T cell repertoires in cytomegalovirus infection. TCRdb processed the reads anew with MiXCR; each CDR3 protein has one entry. The table records more than 150,000 distinct CDR3 sequences, 20% to 25% of them present only once. Sequencing was performed on PBMCs. The receptors stem from a human donor in good health (CMV status not recorded). Some clones in this sample may be carry-over from other donors' samples.

This chain joins TRBV12-3 or TRBV12-4 and TRBJ1-1; 9 bases align to TRBD1. With V trimmed by 3 bases and J by 0 bases, 2 bases remained unmatched. The CDR3 loop spans 15 amino acids. This chain's CDR3 is CASSFTGGVNTEAFF. For the CDR3, the DNA is TGTGCCAGCAGTTTTACAGGGGGCGTGAACACTGAAGCTTTCTTT.

In its sample, this clonotype was seen a few times. V usage is TRBV28 and J usage is TRBJ2-7; 7 positions agree with TRBD2. CDR3 length: 14 amino acids. V lost 7 bases, J lost 2 bases, and 8 bases stayed unmatched. CDR1 and CDR2 (germline): MDHEN, SYDVKM. The CDR3 here is CASTQGRVPYEQYF. CDR3 nucleotide sequence: TGTGCCAGCACCCAAGGGAGGGTCCCCTACGAGCAGTACTTC. Full variable domain (outside the CDR3, taken from reference TRBV28 and TRBJ2-7): DVKVTQSSRYLVKRTGEKVFLECVQDMDHENMFWYRQDPGLGLRLIYFSYDVKMKEKGDIPEGYSVSREKKERFSLILESASTNQTSMYLCASTQGRVPYEQYFGPGTRLTVT.

The chain joins TRBV20-1 to TRBJ2-5; possibly TRBD1 for D (6 bases). The germline V and J ends were trimmed by 6 bases and 4 bases, with 9 bases remaining between them. This CDR3 comprises 11 residues. CDR1 and CDR2 (germline): DFQATT, SNEGSKA (reference sequence). The CDR3 sequence: CSAKTGETQYF. The CDR3 DNA follows: TGCAGTGCCAAGACAGGAGAGACCCAGTACTTC.

This clonotype has a count of ten or more. This chain joins TRBV7-9 and TRBJ2-5; 11 bases align to TRBD1. The CDR3 loop spans 12 amino acids. After removal of 8 bases from V and 5 bases from J, the junction contained 1 base not matched to a gene. Per germline, CDR1 SEHNR and CDR2 FQNEAQ (reference sequence). The CDR3 region has the DNA TGTGCCAGCGGACAGGGGGCGGAGACCCAGTACTTC. Translating gives CASGQGAETQYF.

This chain connects TRBV5-1 to TRBJ2-1, with D unclear. The CDR3 sequence is 13 residues long. Trimming took off 0 bases at V and 4 bases at J, with 5 bases between the two ends. CDR1 and CDR2 from the germline V gene are SGHRS and YFSETQ. In nucleotides, the CDR3 is TGCGCCAGCAGCTTGGCCATTTACAATGAGCAGTTCTTC. Translating it yields CASSLAIYNEQFF. The whole variable domain, filled in from reference TRBV5-1 and TRBJ2-1, reads KAGVTQTPRYLIKTRGQQVTLSCSPISGHRSVSWYQQTPGQGLQFLFEYFSETQRNKGNFPGRFSGRQFSNSRSEMNVSTLELGDSALYLCASSLAIYNEQFFGPGTRLTVL.

This clonotype was seen only a few times. The chain recombines TRBV28 with TRBJ1-1, with D possibly TRBD1 on 5 matching bases. The CDR3 is 12 amino acids. V dropped 3 bases and J dropped 6 bases, with 8 bases sitting between them. CDR1 is MDHEN and CDR2 is SYDVKM in the germline V gene. The DNA for the CDR3 is TGTGCCAGCAGTTTCTGGGGCTCTGAAGCTTTCTTT. Its protein is CASSFWGSEAFF.

CDR3 nucleotide sequence: TGTGCCATCAGTGATTGGCTAGCGGGAGACAATGAGCAGTTCTTC. Its protein is CAISDWLAGDNEQFF. The chain couples TRBV10-3 to TRBJ2-1; 10 bases match TRBD2. With V trimmed by 3 bases and J by 5 bases, 4 bases remained unmatched. CDR1 and CDR2 from the germline V gene are ENHRY and SYGVKD. CDR3 length equals 15 residues.

The chain is built from TRBV6-2 or TRBV6-3 and TRBJ2-2; the D is unclear. CDR3 length: 17 amino acids. V shed 0 bases and J shed 6 bases, with 17 bases lying between them. The germline V gene encodes CDR1 MNHEY and CDR2 SVGEGT. The CDR3 sequence: CASSYSTYRLPAGELFF. The CDR3, as DNA: TGTGCCAGCAGTTACTCGACGTATCGTCTACCAGCCGGGGAGCTGTTTTTT.

This clonotype has a count of ten or more. The genes are TRBV24-1 and TRBJ2-1; D uncertain. The CDR3 contains 12 residues. Germline-derived CDR1 and CDR2 are KGHDR and SFDVKD. Trimming cost V 5 bases and J 10 bases, with 11 bases left between them. CDR3 sequence: CATSAMSREQFF. The CDR3, as DNA: TGTGCCACCAGTGCCATGAGCAGGGAGCAGTTCTTC.

A word on this clonotype: A much larger clonotype is one base distant, so this may be a read error. This chain connects TRBV5-5 to TRBJ1-5; D call uncertain. CDR1 SGHKS and CDR2 YYEKEE come from the germline V gene (reference sequence). The length of the CDR3 is 18 residues. V was clipped by 4 bases and J by 0 bases, with 20 bases between them. CDR3 loop: CASSKIPQEPDSNQPQHF. For the CDR3, the DNA is TGTGCCAGCAGCAAGATACCCCAGGAGCCGGATAGCAATCAGCCCCAGCATTTT.

In this sample, this clonotype turned up once. The CDR3 reads CASSHRRTAYEQYF. As DNA, the CDR3 is TGTGCCAGCAGCCATCGAAGGACAGCCTACGAGCAGTACTTC. The chain carries TRBV28 and TRBJ2-7, with D possibly matching TRBD1 (6 bases). The CDR3 sequence is 14 residues long. Germline-derived CDR1 and CDR2 are MDHEN and SYDVKM. The V gene lost 6 bases and the J gene lost 2 bases, with 14 bases spanning the gap.

CDR3 sequence: CASSLIRVNTEAFF. CDR3 nucleotide sequence: TGTGCCAGCAGCTTAATACGGGTGAACACTGAAGCTTTCTTT. This chain uses TRBV7-9 with TRBJ1-1, with no clear D. This CDR3 spans 14 amino acids. With 2 bases removed from V and 0 bases from J, the gap between germline ends came to 7 bases. Germline V lookup: CDR1 SEHNR, CDR2 FQNEAQ (reference sequence).

The gene calls are TRBV12-3 or TRBV12-4 and TRBJ2-5; 9 bases are shared with TRBD2. This CDR3 has 16 amino acids. V gave up 5 bases and J gave up 5 bases; unmatched junction bases: 12. The CDR3 DNA reads as TGTGCCAGCAGTGCTCCCCCGCGGGGGGGCCGGGAGACCCAGTACTTC. This gives the protein CASSAPPRGGRETQYF.

This clonotype was seen at least ten times. This rearrangement joins TRBV12-3 or TRBV12-4 to TRBJ1-1; 11 bases map to TRBD1. The CDR3 has 14 amino acids. With V trimmed by 5 bases and J by 5 bases, 4 bases remained unmatched. The CDR3 loop is CASSGQGARTEAFF. The DNA of the CDR3 is TGTGCCAGCAGTGGACAGGGGGCGCGGACTGAAGCTTTCTTT.

This chain links TRBV12-3 or TRBV12-4 with TRBJ1-5; 7 bases map to TRBD1. The junction had 6 bases not matched to a gene; V was cut back by 3 bases and J by 7 bases. The CDR3 has 14 amino acids. The CDR3 sequence is CASSFGTGAQPQHF. The CDR3, as DNA: TGTGCCAGCAGTTTTGGAACAGGGGCCCAGCCCCAGCATTTT.